This record covers a single TCR beta chain. Its antigen is not identified. Regions amplified from RNA transcripts were the TCR beta CDR3 regions. Initially, a first-round RT-PCR of the TCR CDR3 employed the HTBI primer set. TCRdb redid the calling of the multiplex PCR reads with MiXCR, one entry per CDR3 protein. The sample has over 650,000 distinct CDR3 sequences; around 17% are singletons. The data belong to a study of T cells in Graves' hyperthyroidism and ophthalmopathy. On the study more broadly: The authors collected peripheral blood at initial diagnosis, before any treatment.

General study results and limits: Stable hyperthyroidism was told apart from ophthalmopathy by a model built on 13 V-J features.

Exclusions: uncontrolled infection, other autoimmune disease, pregnancy, lactation. Using less than 12 ml of fresh peripheral blood, PBMCs were prepared. In germline, CDR1 is SNHLY, CDR2 FYNNEI. V was trimmed by 6 bases and J by 2 bases, leaving 14 bases between them. CDR3 size: 15 residues. The chain links TRBV2 to TRBJ1-5; TRBD1 is a possible D gene (6 bases). Sequenced input: blood. The sequence was collected from a man aged 18 to 29 with Graves' hyperthyroidism. CDR3 in DNA: TGTGCCAGCAGCGTAAACAGGGTCGGCAATCAGCCCCAGCATTTT. It codes for CASSVNRVGNQPQHF.